The sequence of this T cell receptor (beta chain) was determined in a study of T cell responses to AZD1222 COVID-19 vaccine. The repertoire was sequenced with immunoSEQ multiplex PCR; TCRdb's copy has only in-frame clones and lacks some. The table lists 190,000 or so clones, 88% of them singletons, with roughly 26% in the top ten. Trimming at V came to 1 base and at J to 7 bases, leaving 8 bases not matched to a gene. Germline-derived CDR1 and CDR2 are LNHDA and SQIVND (reference sequence). This CDR3 is 16 amino acids long. Study-wide findings and caveats: Close to half of spike-specific TCRs reportedly recognize unmutated variant regions. Across spike, vaccine-associated CD4 TCRs were found, dominant at 160-218 and 743-854.

Comment on this clone: Its antigen is unidentified.

This chain uses TRBV19 with TRBJ2-1; 9 bases fit TRBD1. Sequencing was performed on peripheral blood, taken 28 days after the second AZD1222 dose. The clonotype comes from an adult who received the AZD1222 COVID-19 vaccine. The chain's CDR3 is CASSIAQDRGGNEQFF. CDR3 nucleotides: TGTGCCAGTAGTATAGCTCAGGACAGGGGTGGGAATGAGCAGTTCTTC.